Detailed here is one TCR beta chain. These data are taken from a study of blood T cell repertoires in COVID-19. The CDR3 is 14 amino acids. The V end lost 1 base, the J end lost 5 bases, and 8 bases lay between the germline ends. The V gene's germline CDR1 is SGHTA and CDR2 FQGNSA. Produced via immunoSEQ multiplex PCR; TCRdb's table is partial and in-frame only. The repertoire consists of around 200,000 clones, with 80% to 90% occurring once and the leading ten covering 0.88%. The sequenced sample consisted of peripheral blood. The rearrangement joins TRBV7-2 to TRBJ1-4; D is unresolved. This clonotype originated in a woman younger than 30 who had recovered from COVID-19. CDR3 DNA: TGTGCCAGCAGCTTAGAGTACAGAAATGAAAAACTGTTTTTT. Translating gives CASSLEYRNEKLFF.